This T cell receptor (beta chain) was documented in a study of T cell responses to AZD1222 COVID-19 vaccine (dated by TCRdb to the early 2020s). About the study as a whole: A total of approximately 230 trial participants underwent TCR sequencing, of whom about 210 received two doses of AZD1222 and some 26 received two doses of the MenACWY control vaccine. Trial participants were enrolled by age into 18-55, 56-69 and 70-plus year subgroups, with around 150, 28 and 57 TCR-sequenced participants respectively. Study-wide findings and limitations: Nearly half of unique spike-specific TCRs reportedly recognized epitopes outside regions mutated in the B.1.351 and B.1.1.7 variants. Participants were mostly white British, with more females than males. The authors suggested clonal diversity may have been underestimated. CD4 TCRs associated with the vaccine covered the entire spike protein, and the dominant responses were in regions 160-218 and 743-854. Conclusions about previously exposed vaccinees are limited because only six or seven AZD1222 recipients were SARS-CoV-2 seropositive at baseline. In the small 56-69-year group, the increase in depth fell short of significance, most likely because of low power. No day 14 peak-response samples were available, so repertoires were characterized only after the peak T cell response. After two AZD1222 doses, spike-specific TCR breadth and depth were significantly higher than at day 0 and than in MenACWY recipients.

Per the germline V gene, KGHSH is the CDR1 and LQKENI is the CDR2. For this chain, trimming is 3 bases at the V end and 5 bases at the J end, and the number of junction bases without a gene match is 2. Counted from cysteine to phenylalanine, this CDR3 has 15 amino acids. Left in the record is the CDR3 DNA by itself, 45 bases read in frame from the first base. Read against the paper, the sample's time point label means: about 28 days (+/-7) after the second vaccine dose. AZD1222 recipients whose second dose came at about 4 weeks and those whose second dose came at about 12 weeks were combined into one group, since spike-specific TCR depth and breadth did not differ between the two schedules. Samples from vaccinated people were obtained from the UK trials COV001 and COV002, which included a single-blind randomized controlled phase 2/3 trial of AZD1222 (ChAdOx1 nCoV-19) in healthy adults. Trial participant PBMC samples were collected at day 0 and day 28 after the second dose for TCRbeta chain sequencing.

As concerns this clone: Its specific antigen is unknown. Per-nucleotide qualities are absent, and no much larger clonotype sits a single base away.

The CDR3 regions of human TCRbeta chains were analyzed by immunosequencing. The authors' analysis ran thus. TCRs in the repertoires were matched against a reference library of SARS-CoV-2-specific TCRs that had been generated with the MIRA antigen-specificity platform. Breadth was defined as the fraction of unique TCRs that were SARS-CoV-2-associated. Depth was defined as the fraction of total T cells that were SARS-CoV-2-associated. Using the MIRA data, every spike-specific TCR was mapped to the spike region that the TCR reacted to and assigned to either a CD4 or a CD8 class. Log10-transformed breadth and depth values were compared by one-way ANOVA with Sidak's multiple comparisons tests. TCRdb took over this immuneACCESS table, retaining in-frame rearrangements with V and J assigned. Such tables are incomplete; in checked studies, under half of the missing clones stem from an unresolved V gene, and the remainder is unexplained. V, J and clone size were drawn from that table, and D and trimming were deduced from the DNA. The sample table shows about 180,000 clones, and 70% to 90% are seen once. The ten largest clones take up about 25% of the sample.

The sequence was collected from an adult who received the AZD1222 COVID-19 vaccine. Recombination linked TRBV18 to TRBJ1-5; the junction holds 12 bases that match TRBD1. Specimen: peripheral blood, collected 28 days after the second AZD1222 dose. The DNA sequence is TGTGCCAGCTCACCCGGGACAGGGGGCGATCAGCCCCAGCATTTT. It specifies CASSPGTGGDQPQHF.